A single sample gave rise to the 20 T cell receptor beta chains below, sequenced in a study of OX40 agonist ivuxolimab in advanced cancers. Libraries were prepared by immunoSEQ multiplex PCR; TCRdb keeps only in-frame clonotypes and omits some of them. The sample gives 65,000 to 95,000 clones, about 95% of which show up once; 8.5% to 10% is in the top ten. The specimen comprised CD4+ or CD8+ T cells sorted from blood, sampled in a trial of the OX40 agonist ivuxolimab. These receptors were collected from an adult with an advanced solid tumor such as melanoma, head and neck, liver or kidney cancer.

The rearrangement joins TRBV10-2 to TRBJ2-2; D not certain. The CDR3 totals 17 residues. Per the germline V gene, CDR1 is WSHSY and CDR2 is SAAADI. V was shortened by 3 bases and J by 0 bases, with 14 bases between the two germline ends. The CDR3 region has the DNA TGCGCCAGCAGTGACCCGGACGGGCCTCCGAACACCGGGGAGCTGTTTTTT. Encoded protein: CASSDPDGPPNTGELFF.

J is TRBJ2-1 and V is TRBV5-1; TRBD1 aligns across 12 bases. The CDR3 runs to 17 residues. The V and J ends lost 0 bases and 4 bases, in that order; junction bases with no gene match: 5. Germline V gene lookup returns CDR1 SGHRS and CDR2 YFSETQ. In DNA form, the CDR3 reads TGCGCCAGCAGCTTGGCCGGGACAGGGGGCGCATACAATGAGCAGTTCTTC. Translation gives CASSLAGTGGAYNEQFF. Full variable domain (outside the CDR3, taken from reference TRBV5-1 and TRBJ2-1): KAGVTQTPRYLIKTRGQQVTLSCSPISGHRSVSWYQQTPGQGLQFLFEYFSETQRNKGNFPGRFSGRQFSNSRSEMNVSTLELGDSALYLCASSLAGTGGAYNEQFFGPGTRLTVL.

The J gene is TRBJ2-1, the V gene TRBV9, with 8 bases aligning to TRBD2. The germline gives CDR1 SGDLS, CDR2 YYNGEE. The junction had 10 bases not matched to a gene; V was cut back by 0 bases and J by 2 bases. CDR3 length equals 18 residues. In DNA form, the CDR3 reads TGTGCCAGCAGCGTAGTAGCTGCGGGGGGACTGGCCTACAATGAGCAGTTCTTC. This encodes CASSVVAAGGLAYNEQFF.

This sequence joins TRBV11-3 and TRBJ2-1; tentative D call: TRBD2 (6 bases). The germline V gene has CDR1 SGHNT and CDR2 YENEEA. The CDR3 is made up of 15 amino acids. Trimming pared 5 bases from V and 2 bases from J, leaving 13 bases between. This CDR3 reads CASSERSGPYNEQFF. Written as DNA, the CDR3 is TGTGCCAGCAGCGAGCGTAGCGGCCCCTACAATGAGCAGTTCTTC.

The V and J genes are TRBV9 and TRBJ1-2, with D uncertain. The CDR3 contains 12 residues. The V and J ends lost 3 bases and 9 bases respectively, with 12 bases between them. The V gene's germline CDR1 is SGDLS and CDR2 YYNGEE. CDR3 in amino acids: CASSGDLGSYTF. The CDR3 DNA reads TGTGCCAGCAGCGGAGACCTGGGGAGCTACACCTTC.

The chain joins TRBV28 to TRBJ2-5, with D perhaps matching TRBD2 (5 bases). CDR3 size: 13 residues. The germline V gene encodes CDR1 MDHEN and CDR2 SYDVKM. Trimming took off 6 bases at V and 9 bases at J, with 17 bases between the two ends. CDR3 DNA: TGTGCCAGCAGGGAGGTAACCATGATGGCCCAGTACTTC. It codes for CASREVTMMAQYF.

This clone is a singleton in its sample. The chain uses TRBV2 and TRBJ2-2; D unclear. V lost 5 bases, J lost 3 bases, and 10 bases lay in between. The CDR3 is 14 residues long. Germline assignment: CDR1 SNHLY and CDR2 FYNNEI. CDR3 bases: TGTGCCAGCAGTTCGACGGCGGACACCGGGGAGCTGTTTTTT. This sequence encodes CASSSTADTGELFF.

The J gene is TRBJ2-1, the V gene TRBV5-6, with TRBD2 identical over 16 bases. The V gene's germline CDR1 is SGHDT and CDR2 YYEEEE. J gave up 1 base and V 0 bases, and 4 bases lay outside the gene matches. The CDR3 contains 19 residues. CDR3 nucleotides: TGTGCCAGCAGCTTGGTTGGGACTAGCGGGGGGGTATCCTACAATGAGCAGTTCTTC. Translating it yields CASSLVGTSGGVSYNEQFF.

CDR3 region: CASSGQGVGYDEQYF. CDR3 nucleotide sequence: TGTGCCAGCAGTGGACAGGGTGTAGGGTATGACGAGCAGTACTTC. This rearrangement joins TRBV28 to TRBJ2-7; 8 bases agree with TRBD1. CDR1 and CDR2 from the germline V gene are MDHEN and SYDVKM. Trimming cost V 5 bases and J 5 bases; bases outside gene matches: 11. The CDR3 contains 15 residues.

The chain has TRBV2 and TRBJ1-3; the D is unclear. V gave up 6 bases and J gave up 2 bases, with 8 bases separating them. Germline V gene data show CDR1 as SNHLY and CDR2 as FYNNEI. The CDR3 totals 13 residues. CDR3: CASRGSTGNTIYF. CDR3 bases: TGTGCCAGCAGGGGAAGTACTGGAAACACCATATATTTT. Looking up the rest from reference TRBV2 and TRBJ1-3 gives the full variable domain: EPEVTQTPSHQVTQMGQEVILRCVPISNHLYFYWYRQILGQKVEFLVSFYNNEISEKSEIFDDQFSVERPDGSNFTLKIRSTKLEDSAMYFCASRGSTGNTIYFGEGSWLTVV.

This clone has only a few counts. The chain combines TRBV7-9 with TRBJ1-5; no clear D gene. This CDR3 contains 14 residues. In germline, CDR1 is SEHNR, CDR2 FQNEAQ (reference sequence). V gave up 5 bases and J gave up 1 base, with 9 bases separating them. Here the CDR3 DNA reads TGTGCCAGCAGCGCGACGGTGAGCAATCAGCCCCAGCATTTT. Translating it yields CASSATVSNQPQHF.

The CDR3 spells CASSISGANVLTF. The CDR3 bases are TGTGCCAGTAGTATCTCTGGGGCCAACGTCCTGACTTTC. The genes are TRBV19 and TRBJ2-6, with D uncertain. The CDR3 spans 13 residues. V was cut by 3 bases and J by 0 bases, with 0 bases left in between. CDR1 is LNHDA and CDR2 is SQIVND in the germline V gene (reference sequence).

J is TRBJ2-1 and V is TRBV2, with 11 bases lining up with TRBD2. V lost 3 bases to trimming and J lost 5 bases; unmatched junction nucleotides: 12. CDR3 length: 18 residues. Per the germline V gene, CDR1 is SNHLY and CDR2 is FYNNEI. CDR3 protein: CASSDEVAGGLVHNEQFF. The CDR3 DNA follows: TGTGCCAGCAGTGACGAAGTAGCGGGGGGGCTAGTCCACAATGAGCAGTTCTTC.

The chain links TRBV4-1 to TRBJ1-2; no clear D gene. The germline V gene encodes CDR1 MGHRA and CDR2 YSYEKL. The CDR3 sequence is 16 residues long. Trimming took 4 bases from V and 5 from J, leaving 20 bases between them. The CDR3 region is CASSPVGRTIGYGYTF. The CDR3 DNA follows: TGCGCCAGCAGCCCGGTAGGCAGGACGATTGGGTATGGCTACACCTTC.

This chain links TRBV28 with TRBJ2-7; D tentatively fits TRBD1 or TRBD2 (6 bases each). V lost 7 bases, J lost 3 bases, and 13 bases lay in between. The CDR3 spans 13 residues. CDR1 is MDHEN and CDR2 is SYDVKM in the germline V gene. The CDR3 DNA reads TGTGCCAGCACTGGGGGGCGAGTCTACGAGCAGTACTTC. Its protein is CASTGGRVYEQYF.

J is TRBJ2-7 and V is TRBV13; D may be TRBD2 (5 bases). The CDR3 contains 14 residues. Trimming stripped 5 bases from V and 3 bases from J, with 14 bases between. Per germline, CDR1 PRHDT and CDR2 FYEKMQ (reference sequence). The CDR3 DNA sequence: TGTGCCAGCAGCCTGCGCCTAGCAAACTACGAGCAGTACTTC. Residues: CASSLRLANYEQYF. Full variable domain (rest looked up from reference TRBV13 and TRBJ2-7): AAGVIQSPRHLIKEKRETATLKCYPIPRHDTVYWYQQGPGQDPQFLISFYEKMQSDKGSIPDRFSAQQFSDYHSELNMSSLELGDSALYFCASSLRLANYEQYFGPGTRLTVT.

V and J are TRBV14 and TRBJ2-1, with 7 bases matching TRBD1. Germline CDR1 SGHDN, CDR2 FVKESK. The CDR3 loop spans 16 amino acids. V shed 6 bases and J 1 base; nucleotides not matched to a gene: 9. Here the CDR3 DNA reads TGTGCCAGCAGAGAAACAGGGGCAAGTTCCTACAATGAGCAGTTCTTC. This sequence encodes CASRETGASSYNEQFF.

V gene TRBV4-1 combines with J gene TRBJ2-1; D perhaps matches TRBD2 (5 bases). Trimming took off 3 bases at V and 8 bases at J, with 11 bases between the two ends. The germline V gene has CDR1 MGHRA and CDR2 YSYEKL. This CDR3 is 13 amino acids long. This CDR3 is CASSHVMEDEQFF. The CDR3, as DNA: TGCGCCAGCAGCCATGTGATGGAGGATGAGCAGTTCTTC.

This rearrangement joins TRBV19 to TRBJ1-5, with D uncertain. CDR3 length equals 15 residues. The germline V gene has CDR1 LNHDA and CDR2 SQIVND (reference sequence). V shed 5 bases and J shed 0 bases, with 11 bases lying between them. The CDR3 sequence: CASSLTQYSNQPQHF. In DNA form, the CDR3 reads TGTGCCAGTAGTTTGACACAATATAGCAATCAGCCCCAGCATTTT.

This chain uses TRBV2 with TRBJ2-2; 9 bases map to TRBD1. V lost 8 bases to trimming and J lost 0 bases; unmatched junction nucleotides: 7. CDR1 is SNHLY and CDR2 is FYNNEI in the germline V gene. The length of the CDR3 is 16 residues. The chain's CDR3 is CASLGGQGANTGELFF. CDR3 nucleotides: TGTGCCAGCCTGGGGGGACAGGGCGCGAACACCGGGGAGCTGTTTTTT. Based on the CDR3 plus reference TRBV2 and TRBJ2-2, the full variable domain is EPEVTQTPSHQVTQMGQEVILRCVPISNHLYFYWYRQILGQKVEFLVSFYNNEISEKSEIFDDQFSVERPDGSNFTLKIRSTKLEDSAMYFCASLGGQGANTGELFFGEGSRLTVL.